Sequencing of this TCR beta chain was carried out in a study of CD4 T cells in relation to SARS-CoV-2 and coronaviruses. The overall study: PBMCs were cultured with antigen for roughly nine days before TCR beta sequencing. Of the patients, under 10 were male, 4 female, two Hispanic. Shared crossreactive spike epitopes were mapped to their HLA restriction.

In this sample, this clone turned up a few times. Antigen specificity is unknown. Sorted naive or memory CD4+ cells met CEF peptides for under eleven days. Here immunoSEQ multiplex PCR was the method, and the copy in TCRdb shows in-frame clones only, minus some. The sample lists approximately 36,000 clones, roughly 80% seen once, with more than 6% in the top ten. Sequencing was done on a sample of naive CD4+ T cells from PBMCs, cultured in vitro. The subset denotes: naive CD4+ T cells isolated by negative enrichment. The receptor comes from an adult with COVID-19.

The CDR3 is CASSIRDRGGNQPQHF. In DNA form, the CDR3 reads TGTGCCAGTAGTATCCGGGACAGGGGGGGCAATCAGCCCCAGCATTTT. The chain joins TRBV19 to TRBJ1-5; TRBD1 agrees at 11 bases. Germline trimming cut 3 bases from V and 2 bases from J; bases unmatched to any gene: 3. Germline V gene data show CDR1 as LNHDA and CDR2 as SQIVND (reference sequence). This CDR3 region has 16 residues.